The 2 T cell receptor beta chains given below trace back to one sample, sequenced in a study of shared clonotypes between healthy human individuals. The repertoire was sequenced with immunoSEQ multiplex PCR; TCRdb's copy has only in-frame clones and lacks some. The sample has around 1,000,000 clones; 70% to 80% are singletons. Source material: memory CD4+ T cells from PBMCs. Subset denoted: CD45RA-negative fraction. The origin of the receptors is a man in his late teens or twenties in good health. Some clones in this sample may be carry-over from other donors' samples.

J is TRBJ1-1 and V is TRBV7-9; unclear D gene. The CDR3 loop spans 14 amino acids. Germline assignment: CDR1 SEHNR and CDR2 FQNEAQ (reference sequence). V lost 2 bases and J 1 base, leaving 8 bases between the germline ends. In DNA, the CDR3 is TGTGCCAGCAGCTTAATGTCCACGAACACTGAAGCTTTCTTT. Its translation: CASSLMSTNTEAFF.

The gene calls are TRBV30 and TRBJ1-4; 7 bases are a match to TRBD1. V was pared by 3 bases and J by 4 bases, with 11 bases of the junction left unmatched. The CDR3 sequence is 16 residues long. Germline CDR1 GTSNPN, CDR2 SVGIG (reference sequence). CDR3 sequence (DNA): TGTGCCTGGAGGGTCGCAGGGGGATGGGTTAATGAAAAACTGTTTTTT. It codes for CAWRVAGGWVNEKLFF.